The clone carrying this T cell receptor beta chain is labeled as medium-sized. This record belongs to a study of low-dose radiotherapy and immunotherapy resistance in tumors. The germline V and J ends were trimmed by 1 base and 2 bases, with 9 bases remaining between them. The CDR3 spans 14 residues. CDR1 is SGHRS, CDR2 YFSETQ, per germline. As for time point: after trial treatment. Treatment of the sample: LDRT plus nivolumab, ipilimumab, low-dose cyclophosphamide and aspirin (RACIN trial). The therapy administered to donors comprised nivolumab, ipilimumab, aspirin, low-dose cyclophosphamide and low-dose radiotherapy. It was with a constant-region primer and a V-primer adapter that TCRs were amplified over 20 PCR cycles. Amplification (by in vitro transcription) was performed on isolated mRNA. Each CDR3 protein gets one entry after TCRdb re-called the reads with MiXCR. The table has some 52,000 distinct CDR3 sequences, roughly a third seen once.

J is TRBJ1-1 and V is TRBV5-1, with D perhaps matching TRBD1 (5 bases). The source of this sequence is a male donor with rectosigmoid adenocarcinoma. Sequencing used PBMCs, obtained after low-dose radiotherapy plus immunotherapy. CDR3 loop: CASSLSGGNTEAFF. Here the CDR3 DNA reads TGCGCCAGCAGCTTGAGCGGGGGTAACACTGAAGCTTTCTTT.